Listed here is a single TCR beta chain. Its binding antigen is unknown. The record has no base qualities; no much larger clone is one base away. Library method: the immunoSEQ multiplex PCR assay. For the multiplex PCR, a mixture combining 60 forward primers for TCR Vbeta segments and 13 reverse primers for TCR Jbeta segments was used. Amplification of the CDR3 region of rearranged TCR beta genes was performed with a multiplex PCR assay on genomic DNA. On the Illumina HiSeq System, the amplified TCR beta libraries were sequenced as 87-base-pair reads. For the original study's pipeline: In a later analysis, tens of millions of unique TCR beta chains were counted across the 666 repertoires, and roughly 11 million of these chains were shared by at least two donors. Raw reads were error-corrected and collapsed into unique sequences by a nearest-neighbor algorithm in which closely related sequences were merged to remove PCR and sequencing errors. V, D and J gene segments were assigned by aligning CDR3 sequences to IMGT reference sequences. Each retained sequence needed at least a six-nucleotide match to both a V gene segment and a J gene segment. A rearrangement counted as productive if the CDR3 had no stop codons and remained in frame with V and J, and every other rearrangement counted as non-productive. Following IMGT convention, CDR3 was defined as the stretch from the second conserved V-encoded cysteine to the conserved J-encoded phenylalanine. In an earlier analysis of around 570 of the donors, sequences lacking an unambiguous match to a single V gene segment were excluded. An earlier analysis of several hundred of the donors called V segments functional above 56.7% productive rearrangements and segregating when the between-donor standard deviation exceeded 5%. A statistical classification framework was built for diagnosing cytomegalovirus status from the catalog of TCR beta chain sequences. A later analysis assigned V and J genes by comparing TCR nucleotide sequences with IMGT/GENE-DB human TR gene sequences. The TCRdist pipeline was used in a later analysis to assign CDR3 sequences and most-parsimonious VDJ recombination scenarios. In a later analysis, each TCR beta chain was defined by its CDR3 amino acid sequence together with its V-gene family, and reads lacking a unique V-gene family were excluded. As a way to deal with suspected cross-contamination and a sequencing artifact, a later analysis dropped 592 nucleotide sequences that were highly shared and had low generation probability. For each public chain, a later analysis derived a clonal expansion index from normalized ranks of inferred template counts within each repertoire. Generation probabilities in a later analysis came from a VDJ recombination model fitted to out-of-frame rearrangements, and those results were checked against IGoR. In a later analysis, hypergeometric tests were used to score TCR-TCR, TCR-HLA and TCR-CMV co-occurrence, with a repertoire-size bias correction applied to TCR pairs. To estimate false discovery rates, a later analysis permuted the HLA or CMV assignments 20 times. In a later analysis, co-occurring TCRs were grouped using DBSCAN, and TCRdist sequence similarity was added for clustering within HLA-allele-positive subsets. Repertoires with fewer than 30,000 or more than 120,000 public chains, plus five repertoires with anomalous nucleotide sharing, were excluded from co-occurrence clustering. TCRdb limited this immuneACCESS table to in-frame rearrangements with V and J called. A share of clones is missing; checked studies link under half to unresolved V genes, and the rest is unexplained. From that table come the V and J calls and clone size; the DNA was used to work out D and trimming. The sample table records around 230,000 clones; around 80% of these occur just once. The top ten clonotypes cover roughly 6% of the sample.

The CDR3 goes from the cysteine to the phenylalanine over 14 residues. Of all the DNA, just the CDR3 is kept, 42 bases in frame from base 1. According to the germline V gene, CDR1 reads MGHRA and CDR2 reads YSYEKL. This specimen belongs to a study of cytomegalovirus exposure and HLA in healthy donors (dated by TCRdb to the late 2010s). Broadly, across the study: An earlier analysis of several hundred of the donors reported 276 Gb of sequence data and 117 million unique TCR beta sequences obtained from approximately 180 million T cells. In a later genetic analysis, genome-wide SNP genotypes for about three fifths of the roughly 670 donors were used, and that subset was treated as a discovery cohort. Along with the roughly 670-subject first cohort, a separate validation cohort of 120 different subjects was used. Because of strong linkage in the cohort, 4 to 6 DR-DQ haplotypes were treated as single units for association and clustering. The study aimed to test whether signatures of past pathogen exposure could be identified by cataloging public T cell receptors. An early release covering roughly 600 HLA-typed donors comprised about 300 gigabases of sequencing data and roughly 85 million unique TCR sequences. Every repertoire in the discovery cohort had been generated on one and the same sequencing platform. HLA typing covered class I and class II loci at four-digit resolution. Among around 400 genotyped donors of the cohort, an average of about 240,000 unique TCR beta nucleotide sequences were sequenced per donor, about a sixth of them non-productive. A later analysis re-analyzed previously published TCR beta repertoires from about 730 donors and added high-resolution HLA genotyping to study TCR occurrence patterns. Donor age, sex, ethnicity and CMV serostatus were collected together with the repertoire data. Typing coverage differed by locus: A, B, C, DRB1 and DQB1 were typed in roughly 620-640 donors, DQA1 in approximately 520, DPA1 in some 570, and DPB1 in about 450. To predict cytomegalovirus infection status, the study combined high-throughput TCR immunosequencing, statistical association of individual TCRs with disease status, and machine learning. Rather than using new phenotypic data, the later analysis identified candidate immune exposures from TCR beta sequences and from how often those sequences occurred across donors. An earlier analysis of 587 of the donors applied high-throughput TCR beta sequencing to assess whether each TCR beta V gene segment acted as functional or pseudogenic. The genetic ancestry cluster associated with self-reported Caucasian donors included about 81% of the roughly 400 genotyped donors. The study used immunosequencing to profile the T cell repertoires of hundreds of subjects and linked those repertoires to cytomegalovirus serostatus.

In total, more than 500 healthy bone marrow donors made up the cohort. Cohort members were all nominally healthy when sampled, although unrecorded immune exposures were likely present. The donor tested CMV seropositive and was one of the 289 seropositive cohort members. A peripheral blood sample was provided by each donor, and peripheral blood mononuclear cells were used for TCR beta sequencing. Genomic DNA was extracted from the blood cell samples with the Qiagen DNeasy Blood Extraction Kit. The investigation overall reported the following: A later genetic analysis reported fewer N-insertions in productive TCRs among donors in an Asian-associated ancestry cluster than the roughly 700-donor mean. In a later analysis, most CMV-associated TCR beta chains were found to appear HLA-restricted, with HLA associations seemingly driven largely by CMV exposure. Some IMGT-functional V segments, including TRBV6-2 and TRBV6-3, could not be told apart with the 87-base-pair reads, so those segments were excluded. A further reported finding was that TCR beta sequences accurately predicted the HLA-A and HLA-B alleles for most subjects in the first cohort. Compared with equally common non-associated chains, HLA-associated TCR beta chains in a later analysis were more clonally expanded and had lower generation probabilities. Correlated functional status among segregating V segments might be attributable to linkage disequilibrium, but an unknown experimental factor could not be ruled out. In both the original and validation cohorts, the classifier was reported to diagnose cytomegalovirus status with high specificity and sensitivity. Only TCR beta chains were sequenced in this cohort, and the absence of alpha or paired-chain data limited detectable features. In vitro tests confirmed that a few of the cytomegalovirus-associated TCR beta chains recognize cytomegalovirus antigens. Several of the top co-occurrence clusters appeared to be linked to parvovirus B19, influenza, CMV and Epstein-Barr virus, according to a later analysis. At a false discovery rate of 0.05, a later analysis linked 16,951 TCR beta sequences to specific HLA alleles. When HLA alleles, especially DR and DQ, strongly co-occurred, TCR associations were difficult to assign to individual alleles. A later genetic analysis associated a missense DCLRE1C variant with V-gene and J-gene trimming of TCR beta chains, and an independent cohort replicated the association. It was suggested by the authors that the approach could potentially be generalized to other disease states and immunological phenotypes. While some public TCRs were present in many individuals, most TCR sequences turned up only very rarely across donors. Because counts were too low, about 18 rarely observed V segments, including chromosome 9 orphons, were left out of the earlier analysis of some 640 of the donors. In a later analysis, the rate of TCR association differed among HLA loci, with DRB1 alleles having the most associated TCRs and HLA-C alleles having the fewest. A total of fewer than 200 TCR beta chains were listed by the study as associated with cytomegalovirus. A group of highly shared sequence variants was considered likely to be a technical artifact of the sequencing pipeline. The presence/absence analyses assumed that sequencing depth was roughly uniform across donors, and that assumption may not be true. The only immune exposure information available for the cohort was CMV serostatus. HLA typing was unavailable for some donors at each locus, so association tests used only the typed subset. In an earlier analysis of 500 to 650 of the donors, most TCR beta V segments appeared in productive rearrangements about 90% or about 30% of the time, broadly matching IMGT annotations.

The receptor was isolated from a man between 35 and 55 years old in good health and CMV-seropositive. Recombination linked TRBV4-1 to TRBJ2-5, with 7 junctional bases fitting TRBD2. The better agreement between TRBJ2-7 and the DNA end casts doubt on the J call. The sample taken for sequencing was PBMCs. The sequenced DNA is TGCGCCAGCAGCCAGGGGGGGAGGACCTACGAGCAGTACTTC. It encodes CASSQGGRTYEQYF.